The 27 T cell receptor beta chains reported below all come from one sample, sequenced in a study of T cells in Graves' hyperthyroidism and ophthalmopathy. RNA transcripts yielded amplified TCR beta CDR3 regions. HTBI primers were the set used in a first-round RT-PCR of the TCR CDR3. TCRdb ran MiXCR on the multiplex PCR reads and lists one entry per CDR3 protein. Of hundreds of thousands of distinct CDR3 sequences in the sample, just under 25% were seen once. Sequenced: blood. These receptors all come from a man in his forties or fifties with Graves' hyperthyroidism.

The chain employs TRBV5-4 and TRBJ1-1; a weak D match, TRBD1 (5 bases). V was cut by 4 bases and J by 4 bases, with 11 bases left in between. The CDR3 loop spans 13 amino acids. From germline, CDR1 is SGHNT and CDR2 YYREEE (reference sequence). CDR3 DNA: TGTGCCAGCAGCGGGGACTTCTTCACTGAAGCTTTCTTT. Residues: CASSGDFFTEAFF. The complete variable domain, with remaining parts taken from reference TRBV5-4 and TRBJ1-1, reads ETGVTQSPTHLIKTRGQQVTLRCSSQSGHNTVSWYQQALGQGPQFIFQYYREEENGRGNFPPRFSGLQFPNYSSELNVNALELDDSALYLCASSGDFFTEAFFGQGTRLTVV.

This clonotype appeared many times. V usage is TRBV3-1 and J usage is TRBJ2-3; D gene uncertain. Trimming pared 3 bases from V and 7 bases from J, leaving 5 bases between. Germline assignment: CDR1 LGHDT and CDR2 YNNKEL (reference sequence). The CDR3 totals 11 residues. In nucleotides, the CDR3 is TGTGCCAGCAGCCATTCAAATACGCAGTATTTT. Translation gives CASSHSNTQYF.

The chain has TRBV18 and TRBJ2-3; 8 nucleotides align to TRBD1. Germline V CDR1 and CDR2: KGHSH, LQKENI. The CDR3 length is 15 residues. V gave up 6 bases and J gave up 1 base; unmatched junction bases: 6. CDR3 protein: CASSTGQGGTDTQYF. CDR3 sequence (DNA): TGTGCCAGCTCCACAGGACAGGGAGGCACAGATACGCAGTATTTT.

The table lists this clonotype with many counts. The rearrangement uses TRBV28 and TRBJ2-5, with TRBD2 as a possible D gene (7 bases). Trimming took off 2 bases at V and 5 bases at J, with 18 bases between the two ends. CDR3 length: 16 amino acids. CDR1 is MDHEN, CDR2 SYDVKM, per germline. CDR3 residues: CASSLLGTRGVETQYF. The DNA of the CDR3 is TGTGCCAGCAGTTTACTCGGGACACGGGGGGTGGAGACCCAGTACTTC.

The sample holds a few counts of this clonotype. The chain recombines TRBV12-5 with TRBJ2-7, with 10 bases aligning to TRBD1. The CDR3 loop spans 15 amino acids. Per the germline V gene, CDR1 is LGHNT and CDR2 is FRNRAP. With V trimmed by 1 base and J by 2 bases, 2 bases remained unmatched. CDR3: CASGLAGQGAYEQYF. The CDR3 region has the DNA TGTGCTAGTGGTTTGGCCGGACAGGGGGCCTACGAGCAGTACTTC.

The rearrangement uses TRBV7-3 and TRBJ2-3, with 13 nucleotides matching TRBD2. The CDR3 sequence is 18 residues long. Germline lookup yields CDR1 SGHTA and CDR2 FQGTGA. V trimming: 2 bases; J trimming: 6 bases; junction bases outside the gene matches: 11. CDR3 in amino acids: CASSLGGTSGIPTDTQYF. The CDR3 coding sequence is TGTGCCAGCAGCTTAGGCGGGACTAGCGGGATACCCACCGATACGCAGTATTTT. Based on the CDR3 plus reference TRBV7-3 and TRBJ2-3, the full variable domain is GAGVSQTPSNKVTEKGKYVELRCDPISGHTALYWYRQSLGQGPEFLIYFQGTGAADDSGLPNDRFFAVRPEGSVSTLKIQRTERGDSAVYLCASSLGGTSGIPTDTQYFGPGTRLTVL.

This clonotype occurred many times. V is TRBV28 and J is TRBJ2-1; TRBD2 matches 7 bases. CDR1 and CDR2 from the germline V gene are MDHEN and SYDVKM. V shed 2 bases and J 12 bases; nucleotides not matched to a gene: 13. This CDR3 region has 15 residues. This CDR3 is CASSLNLGGSEGQFF. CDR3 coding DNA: TGTGCCAGCAGTTTAAATTTGGGGGGGAGCGAGGGGCAGTTCTTC.

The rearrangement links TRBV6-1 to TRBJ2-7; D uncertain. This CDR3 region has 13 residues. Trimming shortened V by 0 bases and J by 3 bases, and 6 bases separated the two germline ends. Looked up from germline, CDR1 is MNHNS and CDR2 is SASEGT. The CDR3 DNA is TGTGCCAGCAGTGAAGCGTTGGTCTACGAGCAGTACTTC. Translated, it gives CASSEALVYEQYF.

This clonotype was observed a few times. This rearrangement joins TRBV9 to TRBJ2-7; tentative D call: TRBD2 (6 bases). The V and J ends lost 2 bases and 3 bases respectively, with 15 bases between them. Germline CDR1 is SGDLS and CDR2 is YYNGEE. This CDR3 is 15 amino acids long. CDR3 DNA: TGTGCCAGCAGCGTCGGTCTAGCGCCGAACTACGAGCAGTACTTC. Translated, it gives CASSVGLAPNYEQYF.

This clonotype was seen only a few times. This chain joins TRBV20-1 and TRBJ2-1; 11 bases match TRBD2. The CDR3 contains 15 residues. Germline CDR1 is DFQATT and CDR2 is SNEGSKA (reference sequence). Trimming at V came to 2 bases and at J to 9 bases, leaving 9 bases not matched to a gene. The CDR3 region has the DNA TGCAGTGCTAGAACCCTGGGGACTAGCGGTTTTGAGCAGTTCTTC. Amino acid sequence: CSARTLGTSGFEQFF.

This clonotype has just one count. The CDR3 bases are TGTGCCAGCAGTAGACAGGGGGCGAAGGATCAGCCCCAGCATTTT. Protein: CASSRQGAKDQPQHF. The chain carries TRBV28 and TRBJ1-5; 10 positions agree with TRBD1. Trimming at V came to 5 bases and at J to 5 bases, leaving 6 bases not matched to a gene. From germline, CDR1 is MDHEN and CDR2 SYDVKM. CDR3 size: 15 residues.

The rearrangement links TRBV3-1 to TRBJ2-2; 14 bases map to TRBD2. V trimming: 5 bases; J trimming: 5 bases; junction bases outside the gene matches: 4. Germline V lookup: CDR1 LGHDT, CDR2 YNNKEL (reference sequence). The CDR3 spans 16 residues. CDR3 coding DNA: TGTGCCAGCAGCATGACTAGCGGGAGGGCTACCGGGGAGCTGTTTTTT. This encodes CASSMTSGRATGELFF.

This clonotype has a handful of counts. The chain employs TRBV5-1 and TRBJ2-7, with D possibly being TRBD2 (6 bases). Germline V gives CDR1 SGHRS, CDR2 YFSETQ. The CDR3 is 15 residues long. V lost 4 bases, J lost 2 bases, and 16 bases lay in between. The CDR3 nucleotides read TGCGCCAGCAGCGGAGGGGCGGCGAATGCCTACGAGCAGTACTTC. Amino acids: CASSGGAANAYEQYF. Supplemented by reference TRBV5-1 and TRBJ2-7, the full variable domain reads KAGVTQTPRYLIKTRGQQVTLSCSPISGHRSVSWYQQTPGQGLQFLFEYFSETQRNKGNFPGRFSGRQFSNSRSEMNVSTLELGDSALYLCASSGGAANAYEQYFGPGTRLTVT.

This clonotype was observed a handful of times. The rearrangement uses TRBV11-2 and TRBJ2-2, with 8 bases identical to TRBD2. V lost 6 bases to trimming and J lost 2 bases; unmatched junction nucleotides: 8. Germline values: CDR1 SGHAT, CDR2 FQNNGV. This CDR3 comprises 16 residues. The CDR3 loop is CASRGGSGVNTGELFF. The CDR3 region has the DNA TGTGCCAGCAGGGGGGGTAGCGGGGTAAACACCGGGGAGCTGTTTTTT. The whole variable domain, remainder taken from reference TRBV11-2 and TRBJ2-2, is EAGVAQSPRYKIIEKRQSVAFWCNPISGHATLYWYQQILGQGPKLLIQFQNNGVVDDSQLPKDRFSAERLKGVDSTLKIQPAKLEDSAVYLCASRGGSGVNTGELFFGEGSRLTVL.

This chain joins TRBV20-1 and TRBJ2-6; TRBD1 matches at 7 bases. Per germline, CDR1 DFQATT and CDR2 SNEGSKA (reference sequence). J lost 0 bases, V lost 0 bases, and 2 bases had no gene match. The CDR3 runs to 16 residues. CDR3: CSAREAGGSGANVLTF. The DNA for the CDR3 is TGCAGTGCTAGAGAGGCAGGGGGCTCTGGGGCCAACGTCCTGACTTTC.

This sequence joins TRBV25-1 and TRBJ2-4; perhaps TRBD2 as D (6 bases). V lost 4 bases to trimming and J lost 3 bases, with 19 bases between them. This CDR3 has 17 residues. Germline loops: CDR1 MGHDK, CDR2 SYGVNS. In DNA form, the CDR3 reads TGTGCCAGCAGTGGATCCGGGAGTAAGTTGGACAAAAACATTCAGTACTTC. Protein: CASSGSGSKLDKNIQYF.

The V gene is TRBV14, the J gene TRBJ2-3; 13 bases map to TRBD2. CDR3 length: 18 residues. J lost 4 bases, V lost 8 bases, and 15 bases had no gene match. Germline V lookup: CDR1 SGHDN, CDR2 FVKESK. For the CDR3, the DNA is TGTGCCAGCGCTACCCGGACTAGCGGGAGAGGCAGCGCAGATACGCAGTATTTT. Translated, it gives CASATRTSGRGSADTQYF.

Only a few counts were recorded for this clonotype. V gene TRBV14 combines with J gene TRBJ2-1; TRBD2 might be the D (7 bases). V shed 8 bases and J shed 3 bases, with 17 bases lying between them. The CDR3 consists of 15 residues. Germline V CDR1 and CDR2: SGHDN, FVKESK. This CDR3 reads CASAWGRGDYNEQFF. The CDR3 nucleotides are TGTGCCAGCGCCTGGGGGAGGGGGGACTACAATGAGCAGTTCTTC.

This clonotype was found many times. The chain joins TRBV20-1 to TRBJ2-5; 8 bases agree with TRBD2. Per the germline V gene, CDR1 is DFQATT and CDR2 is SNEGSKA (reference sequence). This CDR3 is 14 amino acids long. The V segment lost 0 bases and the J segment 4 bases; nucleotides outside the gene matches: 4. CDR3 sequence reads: CSARDPLAGETQYF. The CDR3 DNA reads TGCAGTGCTAGAGATCCGCTAGCGGGAGAGACCCAGTACTTC.

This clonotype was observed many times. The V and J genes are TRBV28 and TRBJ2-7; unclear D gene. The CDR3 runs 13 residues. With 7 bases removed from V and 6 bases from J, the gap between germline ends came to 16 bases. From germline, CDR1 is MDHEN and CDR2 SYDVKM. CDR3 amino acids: CASTRRTVGEQYF. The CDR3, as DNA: TGTGCCAGCACTAGACGGACCGTAGGCGAGCAGTACTTC.

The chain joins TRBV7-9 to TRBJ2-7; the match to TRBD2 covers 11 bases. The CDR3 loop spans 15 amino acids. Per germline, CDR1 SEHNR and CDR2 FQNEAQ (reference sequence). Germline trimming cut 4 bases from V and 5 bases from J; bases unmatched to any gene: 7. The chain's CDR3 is CASSSGTSGADEQYF. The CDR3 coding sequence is TGTGCCAGCAGCTCCGGGACTAGCGGAGCGGACGAGCAGTACTTC.

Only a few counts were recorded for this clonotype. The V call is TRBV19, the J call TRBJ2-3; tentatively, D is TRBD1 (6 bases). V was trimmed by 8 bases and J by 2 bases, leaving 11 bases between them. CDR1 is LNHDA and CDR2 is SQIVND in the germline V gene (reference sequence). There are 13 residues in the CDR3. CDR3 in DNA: TGTGCCAGTTCGGACAGCCACACAGATACGCAGTATTTT. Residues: CASSDSHTDTQYF.

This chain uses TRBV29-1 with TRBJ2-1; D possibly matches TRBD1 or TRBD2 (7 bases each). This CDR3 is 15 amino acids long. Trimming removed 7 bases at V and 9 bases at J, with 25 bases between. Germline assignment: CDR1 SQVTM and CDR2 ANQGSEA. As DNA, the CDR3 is TGCAGCGCAAAGGGGGGGACAGAGGGCGCGGGTGAGCAGTTCTTC. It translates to CSAKGGTEGAGEQFF.

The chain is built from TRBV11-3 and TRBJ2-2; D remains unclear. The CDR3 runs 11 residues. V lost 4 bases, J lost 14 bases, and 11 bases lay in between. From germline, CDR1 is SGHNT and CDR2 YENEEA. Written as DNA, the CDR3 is TGTGCCAGCAGCTCTGGGTTGGGACTGTTTTTT. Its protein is CASSSGLGLFF.

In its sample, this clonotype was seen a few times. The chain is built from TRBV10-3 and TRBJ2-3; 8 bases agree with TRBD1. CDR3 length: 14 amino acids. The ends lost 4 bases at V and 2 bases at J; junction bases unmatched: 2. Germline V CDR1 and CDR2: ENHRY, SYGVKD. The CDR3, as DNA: TGTGCCATCAGTGGGACAGGGACCACAGATACGCAGTATTTT. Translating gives CAISGTGTTDTQYF.

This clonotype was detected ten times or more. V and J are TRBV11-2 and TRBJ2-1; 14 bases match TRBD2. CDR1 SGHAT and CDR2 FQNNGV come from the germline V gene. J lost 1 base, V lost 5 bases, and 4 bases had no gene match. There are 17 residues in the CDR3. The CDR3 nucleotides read TGTGCCAGCAGCCATAGGACTAGCGGGAGGTCCTACAATGAGCAGTTCTTC. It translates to CASSHRTSGRSYNEQFF.

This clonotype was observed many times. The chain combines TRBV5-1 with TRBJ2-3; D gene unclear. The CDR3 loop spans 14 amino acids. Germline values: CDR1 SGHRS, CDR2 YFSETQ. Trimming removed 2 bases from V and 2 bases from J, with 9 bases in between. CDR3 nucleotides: TGCGCCAGCAGCTTTCAGGCGGCCACAGATACGCAGTATTTT. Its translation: CASSFQAATDTQYF.